A single sample is the source of the 19 T cell receptor beta chains below, sequenced in a study of immune evolution from preneoplasia to lung adenocarcinoma. The data were produced by immunoSEQ multiplex PCR, yet TCRdb's version contains in-frame clones alone and is incomplete. In the table there are 8,000 to 10,000 clones, about three quarters of which are singletons. The sample taken for sequencing was FFPE minimally invasive lung adenocarcinoma tissue. The receptors here all came from a person between 65 and 79 years old with lung adenocarcinoma. Some clones in this sample may be carry-over from other donors' samples.

This sequence joins TRBV4-1 and TRBJ1-2; TRBD1 aligns across 9 bases. This CDR3 is 16 amino acids long. Germline CDR1 reads MGHRA; CDR2 reads YSYEKL. Trimming removed 1 base from V and 7 bases from J; junction bases left unmatched: 10. The CDR3 spells CASSQGTGEEVGGYTF. Written as DNA, the CDR3 is TGCGCCAGCAGCCAAGGGACAGGGGAAGAGGTTGGTGGCTACACCTTC.

The chain couples TRBV9 to TRBJ1-1; D not certain. From germline, CDR1 is SGDLS and CDR2 YYNGEE. The CDR3 spans 17 residues. The germline V and J ends were trimmed by 3 bases and 0 bases, with 18 bases remaining between them. The CDR3 spells CASSDSLGLGMNTEAFF. The CDR3 region has the DNA TGTGCCAGCAGCGATAGCTTAGGATTAGGAATGAACACTGAAGCTTTCTTT. The complete variable domain, with remaining parts taken from reference TRBV9 and TRBJ1-1, reads DSGVTQTPKHLITATGQRVTLRCSPRSGDLSVYWYQQSLDQGLQFLIQYYNGEERAKGNILERFSAQQFPDLHSELNLSSLELGDSALYFCASSDSLGLGMNTEAFFGQGTRLTVV.

The CDR3 region is CASSLNSGANYEQYF. The CDR3 DNA reads as TGCGCCAGCAGCTTGAATAGCGGGGCAAATTACGAGCAGTACTTC. The chain links TRBV5-1 to TRBJ2-7, with TRBD2 matching 8 bases. CDR3 length: 15 amino acids. The germline CDR1 and CDR2 sequences are SGHRS and YFSETQ. Trimming removed 1 base from V and 4 bases from J; junction bases left unmatched: 7.

The rearrangement uses TRBV6-6 and TRBJ1-5; D remains unclear. This CDR3 spans 13 amino acids. CDR1 MNHNY and CDR2 SVGAGI come from the germline V gene (reference sequence). V lost 6 bases and J lost 2, with 8 bases in between. The CDR3 spells CASSRRGNQPQHF. The CDR3, as DNA: TGTGCCAGCAGCCGTAGGGGCAATCAGCCCCAGCATTTT.

The V and J genes are TRBV7-9 and TRBJ1-1; 7 nucleotides match TRBD1. Germline V gives CDR1 SEHNR, CDR2 FQNEAQ (reference sequence). The CDR3 consists of 14 residues. The V segment lost 5 bases and the J segment 4 bases; nucleotides outside the gene matches: 7. The CDR3 sequence is CASSPQGGRTEAFF. The CDR3 bases are TGTGCCAGCAGCCCGCAGGGGGGCCGCACTGAAGCTTTCTTT.

This clone was seen a handful of times. This chain connects TRBV6-1 to TRBJ2-2; D ambiguous. Trimming took off 4 bases at V and 1 base at J, with 10 bases between the two ends. Germline V gene data show CDR1 as MNHNS and CDR2 as SASEGT. The CDR3 contains 15 residues. CDR3 coding DNA: TGTGCCAGCAGTGTTCAGTCTGGGAACACCGGGGAGCTGTTTTTT. Its translation is CASSVQSGNTGELFF.

This chain joins TRBV30 and TRBJ1-5, with a tentative D call TRBD1 (5 bases). With 2 bases removed from V and 1 base from J, the gap between germline ends came to 12 bases. From germline, CDR1 is GTSNPN and CDR2 SVGIG (reference sequence). The CDR3 runs to 15 residues. The CDR3 protein is CAWSRGTQSNQPQHF. The CDR3 DNA is TGTGCCTGGAGTCGTGGGACCCAGAGCAATCAGCCCCAGCATTTT.

The chain carries TRBV7-2 and TRBJ1-2; 7 positions agree with TRBD1. The junction had 6 bases not matched to a gene; V was cut back by 3 bases and J by 2 bases. The CDR3 consists of 15 residues. Germline V gene data show CDR1 as SGHTA and CDR2 as FQGNSA. DNA of the CDR3: TGTGCCAGCAGCTTTCCAGGGGGAGTAAACTATGGCTACACCTTC. It specifies CASSFPGGVNYGYTF.

This clone has just a few counts. V gene TRBV15 combines with J gene TRBJ2-7; D may be TRBD1 or TRBD2 (5 bases each). V lost 6 bases and J lost 1, with 16 bases in between. CDR1 is LNHNV and CDR2 is YYDKDF in the germline V gene (reference sequence). This CDR3 contains 15 residues. The CDR3 is CATRSGRGDSYEQYF. The CDR3 DNA sequence: TGTGCCACCAGAAGCGGTAGGGGCGATTCCTACGAGCAGTACTTC.

The chain couples TRBV6-1 to TRBJ1-5; D ambiguous. Germline values: CDR1 MNHNS, CDR2 SASEGT. The CDR3 length is 13 residues. Between the trimmed V and J ends, which lost 2 bases and 3 bases, there was a span of 5 bases. This CDR3 reads CASSESLNQPQHF. The CDR3 DNA follows: TGTGCCAGCAGTGAAAGCCTCAATCAGCCCCAGCATTTT.

This sequence joins TRBV30 and TRBJ1-1; tentative D call: TRBD1 (6 bases). The V gene's germline CDR1 is GTSNPN and CDR2 SVGIG (reference sequence). The CDR3 consists of 13 residues. Trimming pared 3 bases from V and 4 bases from J, leaving 12 bases between. CDR3 amino acids: CAWRPQGRTEAFF. The CDR3 coding sequence is TGTGCCTGGAGGCCACAGGGCCGCACTGAAGCTTTCTTT.

The sample holds a few counts of this clone. The CDR3 coding sequence is TGTGCCAGCAGCGATGGCAGTGCCTCTGGAAACACCATATATTTT. Translated, it gives CASSDGSASGNTIYF. The chain couples TRBV11-3 to TRBJ1-3; no reliable D call. The germline V and J ends were trimmed by 5 bases and 0 bases, with 11 bases remaining between them. Germline CDR1 and CDR2: SGHNT and YENEEA. This CDR3 comprises 15 residues.

The V and J genes are TRBV28 and TRBJ1-5; unclear D gene. V was cut by 5 bases and J by 1 base, with 9 bases left in between. Germline V gene sequence: CDR1 MDHEN, CDR2 SYDVKM. This CDR3 has 14 amino acids. The CDR3 is CASSLLGSNQPQHF. For the CDR3, the DNA is TGTGCCAGCAGTCTCCTCGGGAGCAATCAGCCCCAGCATTTT.

This clone came up once. The rearrangement joins TRBV7-2 to TRBJ1-5; D uncertain. The CDR3 totals 15 residues. V was clipped by 5 bases and J by 2 bases, with 13 bases between them. The germline gives CDR1 SGHTA, CDR2 FQGNSA. The CDR3 protein is CASSRKGQGNQPQHF. The CDR3 DNA sequence: TGTGCCAGCAGCCGAAAAGGGCAGGGCAATCAGCCCCAGCATTTT.

This rearrangement joins TRBV7-8 to TRBJ1-2; no reliable D call. The germline V and J ends were trimmed by 2 bases and 0 bases, with 10 bases remaining between them. The germline gives CDR1 SGHVS, CDR2 FQNEAQ. The CDR3 totals 15 residues. For the CDR3, the DNA is TGTGCCAGCAGCTTATCAGGAGAAGCTAACTATGGCTACACCTTC. This translates into CASSLSGEANYGYTF. Drawing the rest from reference TRBV7-8 and TRBJ1-2, the complete variable domain is GAGVSQSPRYKVAKRGQDVALRCDPISGHVSLFWYQQALGQGPEFLTYFQNEAQLDKSGLPSDRFFAERPEGSVSTLKIQRTQQEDSAVYLCASSLSGEANYGYTFGSGTRLTVV.

CDR3 residues: CASSRTEGREKLFF. CDR3 in DNA: TGTGCCAGCAGCCGGACGGAGGGTAGGGAAAAACTGTTTTTT. This chain links TRBV7-8 with TRBJ1-4; D gene unclear. The germline V and J ends were trimmed by 5 bases and 8 bases, with 15 bases remaining between them. This CDR3 region has 14 residues. Germline CDR1 and CDR2: SGHVS and FQNEAQ.

The V gene is TRBV29-1, the J gene TRBJ1-1; maybe TRBD1 (6 bases). Germline assignment: CDR1 SQVTM and CDR2 ANQGSEA. V lost 6 bases, J lost 4 bases, and 15 bases lay in between. This CDR3 is built from 13 residues. CDR3 sequence (DNA): TGCAGCGTAGCCACAGGGATCGGCACTGAAGCTTTCTTT. Translation gives CSVATGIGTEAFF.

There are a few counts of this clone. The chain employs TRBV2 and TRBJ2-5, with a possible D match to TRBD2 (6 bases). Deletions cut 5 bases from V and 0 bases from J, with 10 bases between. The length of the CDR3 is 14 residues. Germline CDR1 reads SNHLY; CDR2 reads FYNNEI. The CDR3: CASSRDLNQETQYF. CDR3 DNA: TGTGCCAGCAGTCGGGACTTAAACCAAGAGACCCAGTACTTC.

The chain has TRBV9 and TRBJ1-2; D is possibly TRBD1 (6 bases). Trimming took 4 bases from V and 4 from J, leaving 11 bases between them. Germline CDR1 is SGDLS and CDR2 is YYNGEE. The CDR3 runs 13 residues. CDR3 sequence reads: CASSHSDSYGYTF. CDR3 bases: TGTGCCAGCAGCCACTCGGACAGCTATGGCTACACCTTC.